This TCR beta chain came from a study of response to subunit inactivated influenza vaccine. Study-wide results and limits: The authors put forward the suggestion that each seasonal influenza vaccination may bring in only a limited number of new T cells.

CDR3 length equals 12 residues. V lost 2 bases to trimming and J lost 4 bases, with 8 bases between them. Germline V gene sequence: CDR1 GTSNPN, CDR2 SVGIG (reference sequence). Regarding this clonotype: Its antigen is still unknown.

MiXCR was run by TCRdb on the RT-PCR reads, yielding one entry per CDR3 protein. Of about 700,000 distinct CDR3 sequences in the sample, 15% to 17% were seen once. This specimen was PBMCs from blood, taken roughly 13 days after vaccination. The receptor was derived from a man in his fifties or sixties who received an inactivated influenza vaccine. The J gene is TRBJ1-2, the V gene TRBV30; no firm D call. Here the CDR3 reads CAWSPGSYGYTF. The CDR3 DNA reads TGTGCCTGGAGTCCGGGGAGCTATGGCTACACCTTC.